This T cell receptor beta chain was found in a study of regulatory T cells in long-lasting Graves disease. Background on the study: Newly diagnosed Graves' patients had taken antithyroid drugs under 3 months.

Germline CDR1 is SQVTM and CDR2 is ANQGSEA. V lost 4 bases, J lost 1 base, and 23 bases lay in between. This CDR3 contains 19 residues. Combining iRepertoire HTBI primers with Arm-PCR of CDR3 regions, the authors built TCR beta libraries. One entry per CDR3 protein, called by TCRdb with MiXCR from the multiplex PCR reads. The sample carries hundreds of thousands of distinct CDR3 sequences, approximately 15% recorded once. As for time point: newly diagnosed GD, antithyroid drugs for less than 3 months. From RNA extracted from PBMCs, the TCR library was made. This clonotype was counted a few times. What it binds is unknown. Study-wide points: Favored gene segments in persistent disease were TRBV28, TRBJ1-2 and TRBJ2-5.

This same sample was also taken into another study, of T cells in Graves' hyperthyroidism and ophthalmopathy. As reported in that work: Calling Graves' hyperthyroidism stable meant ophthalmopathy did not progress within 18 months. Uncontrolled infection, other autoimmune disease, pregnancy and lactation each barred patients from inclusion.

The source is a man in his forties or fifties with Graves disease. The sample consisted of peripheral blood mononuclear cells (PBMCs), taken at new diagnosis, from a patient treated with antithyroid drugs. The chain recombines TRBV29-1 with TRBJ2-6; D possibly uses TRBD1 or TRBD2 (5 bases each). CDR3 coding DNA: TGCAGCGTTGTTTCCAGGGACGCAGGGCTGGGGTCTGGGGCCAACGTCCTGACTTTC. Protein sequence: CSVVSRDAGLGSGANVLTF.